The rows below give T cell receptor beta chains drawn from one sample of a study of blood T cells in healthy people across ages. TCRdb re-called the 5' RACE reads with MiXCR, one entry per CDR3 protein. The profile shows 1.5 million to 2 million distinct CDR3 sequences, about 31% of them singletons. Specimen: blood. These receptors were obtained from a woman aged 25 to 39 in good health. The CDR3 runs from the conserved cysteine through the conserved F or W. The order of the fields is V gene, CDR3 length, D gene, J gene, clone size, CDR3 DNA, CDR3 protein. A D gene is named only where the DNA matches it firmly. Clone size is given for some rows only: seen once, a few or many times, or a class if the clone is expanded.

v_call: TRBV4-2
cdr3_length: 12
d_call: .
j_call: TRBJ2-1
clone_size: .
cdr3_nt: TGTGCCAGCAGCCAGTCCCCGTCTGCTGAGTTCTTC
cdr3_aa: CASSQSPSAEFF

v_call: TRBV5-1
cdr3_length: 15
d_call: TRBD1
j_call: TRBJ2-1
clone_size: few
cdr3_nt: TGCGCCAGCGTATCTGGACAGGGGGCTTGGAATGAGCAGTTCTTC
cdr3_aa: CASVSGQGAWNEQFF

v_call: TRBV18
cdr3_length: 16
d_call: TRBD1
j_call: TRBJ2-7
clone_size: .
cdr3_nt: TGTGCCAGCTCCTTAGCCCAGGTGGGGACAGGGTACGAGCAGTACTTC
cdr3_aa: CASSLAQVGTGYEQYF

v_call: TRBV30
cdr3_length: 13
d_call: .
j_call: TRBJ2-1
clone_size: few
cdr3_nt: TGTGCCTGGAGTCCTCGGAGGGACGGTGAGCAGTTCTTC
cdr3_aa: CAWSPRRDGEQFF

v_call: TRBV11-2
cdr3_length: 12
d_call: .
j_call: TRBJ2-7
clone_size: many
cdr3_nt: TGTGCCAGCAGCTTAGGAGGGGTCGAGCAGTACTTC
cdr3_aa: CASSLGGVEQYF

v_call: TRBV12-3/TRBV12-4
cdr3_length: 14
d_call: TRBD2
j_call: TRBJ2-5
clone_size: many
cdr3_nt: TGTGCCAGCAGCACGGGGGGGCCCCAAGAGACCCAGTACTTC
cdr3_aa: CASSTGGPQETQYF

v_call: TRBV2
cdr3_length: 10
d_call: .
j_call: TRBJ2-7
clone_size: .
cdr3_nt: TGTGGGAGTGCGAGCTACGAGCAGTACTTC
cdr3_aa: CGSASYEQYF

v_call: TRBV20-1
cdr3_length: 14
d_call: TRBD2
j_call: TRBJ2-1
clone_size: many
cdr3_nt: TGCAGTGCTCCCAGCGGGGGGTTCTACAATGAGCAGTTCTTC
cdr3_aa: CSAPSGGFYNEQFF

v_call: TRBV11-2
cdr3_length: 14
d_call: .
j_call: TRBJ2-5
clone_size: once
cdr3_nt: TGTGCCAGCAGCTCATATCGGTCCGGATTTGAGCAGTACTTC
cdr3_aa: CASSSYRSGFEQYF

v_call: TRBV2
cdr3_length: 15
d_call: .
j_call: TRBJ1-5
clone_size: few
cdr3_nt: TGTGCCAGCAGTGCCTTCGGGGGGGGCAATCAGCCCCAGCATTTT
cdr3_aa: CASSAFGGGNQPQHF

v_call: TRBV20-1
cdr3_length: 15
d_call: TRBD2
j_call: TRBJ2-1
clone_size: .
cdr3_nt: TGCAGTGCTAGACGAGCGGGGGGGCCCTACAATGAGCAGTTCTTC
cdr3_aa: CSARRAGGPYNEQFF

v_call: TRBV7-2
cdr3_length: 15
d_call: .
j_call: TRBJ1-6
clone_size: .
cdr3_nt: TGTGCCAGCAGCGCCCGGGCCCGGATGAATTCACCCCTCCACTTT
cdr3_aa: CASSARARMNSPLHF

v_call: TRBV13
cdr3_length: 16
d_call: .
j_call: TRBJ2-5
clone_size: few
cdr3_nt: TGTGCCAGCAGCTTAGAGGAAGCGGAGAACCAAGAGACCCAGTACTTC
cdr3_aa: CASSLEEAENQETQYF

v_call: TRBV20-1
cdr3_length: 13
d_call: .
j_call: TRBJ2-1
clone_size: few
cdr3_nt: TGCAGCGCTAGCCCCGGGGGACAAAATGAGCAGTTCTTC
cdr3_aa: CSASPGGQNEQFF

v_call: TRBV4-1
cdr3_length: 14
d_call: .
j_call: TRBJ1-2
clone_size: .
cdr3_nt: TGCGCCAGCAGCCTTCCCACGGGGGAGAGCGGCTACACCTTC
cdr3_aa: CASSLPTGESGYTF

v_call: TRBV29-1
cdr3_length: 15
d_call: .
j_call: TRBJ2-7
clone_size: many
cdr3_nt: TGCAGCGTTGGTGCCCGGGGTCAGAGGCAAAATACGCAGTACTTC
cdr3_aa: CSVGARGQRQNTQYF

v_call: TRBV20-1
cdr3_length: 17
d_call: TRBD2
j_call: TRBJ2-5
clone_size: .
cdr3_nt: TGCAGTGCCCCCGAGGGGAGACTAGCGGGGGGCAAAGAGACCCAGTACTTC
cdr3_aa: CSAPEGRLAGGKETQYF

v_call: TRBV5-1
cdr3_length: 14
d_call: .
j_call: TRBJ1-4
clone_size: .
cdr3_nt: TGCGCCAGCCGAGGAGGGGGGGCTGGCGAAAAACTGTTTTTT
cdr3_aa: CASRGGGAGEKLFF

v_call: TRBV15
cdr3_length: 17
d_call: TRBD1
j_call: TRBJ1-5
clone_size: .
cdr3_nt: TGTGCCACCAGCAGACCGACCGGGACAGTTAGCAATCAGCCCCAGCATTTT
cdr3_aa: CATSRPTGTVSNQPQHF

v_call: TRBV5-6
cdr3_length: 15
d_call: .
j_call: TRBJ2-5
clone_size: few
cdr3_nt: TGTGCCAGCAGCACCCCGAGGGCGTACCAAGAGACCCAGTACTTC
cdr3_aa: CASSTPRAYQETQYF

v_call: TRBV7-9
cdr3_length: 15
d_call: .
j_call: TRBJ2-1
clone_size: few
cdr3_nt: TGTGCCAGCAGCTTCCAAGACCAGCGAGTGGATGAGCAGTTCTTC
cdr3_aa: CASSFQDQRVDEQFF

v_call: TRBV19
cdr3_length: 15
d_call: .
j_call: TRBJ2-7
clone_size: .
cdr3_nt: TGTGCCAGTAGTATAGCGGACGGTGAATCCTACGAGCAGTACTTC
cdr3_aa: CASSIADGESYEQYF

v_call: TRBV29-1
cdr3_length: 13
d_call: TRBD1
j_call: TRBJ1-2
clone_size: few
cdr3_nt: TGCAGCGTTAACAGGGGCCTCACCTATGGCTACACCTTC
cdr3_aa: CSVNRGLTYGYTF

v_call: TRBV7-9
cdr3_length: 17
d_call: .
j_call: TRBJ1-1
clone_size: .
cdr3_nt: TGTGTCAGCAGCTCAGTGGCTGTCTCAGGGCTGAACACTGAAGCTTTCTTT
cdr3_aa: CVSSSVAVSGLNTEAFF

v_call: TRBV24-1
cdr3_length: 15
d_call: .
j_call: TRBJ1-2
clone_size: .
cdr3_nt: TGTGCCACCAGTGATCCCCGACAGGCAAACTATGGCTACACCTTC
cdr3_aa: CATSDPRQANYGYTF

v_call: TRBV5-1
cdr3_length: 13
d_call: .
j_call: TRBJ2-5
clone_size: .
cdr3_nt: TGCGCCAGCAATCGGGGGCTCCAAGAGACCCAGTACTTC
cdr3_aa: CASNRGLQETQYF

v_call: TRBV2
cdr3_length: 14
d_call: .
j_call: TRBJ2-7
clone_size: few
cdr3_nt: TGTGCCAGCAGTGAAGCGGGACCTGTCGGGGAGCAGTACTTC
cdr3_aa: CASSEAGPVGEQYF

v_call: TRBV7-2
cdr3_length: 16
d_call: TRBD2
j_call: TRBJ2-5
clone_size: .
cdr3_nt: TGTGCCAGCAGCGCTCGGGGCGCGGGGGGACAAGAGACCCAGTACTTC
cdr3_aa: CASSARGAGGQETQYF

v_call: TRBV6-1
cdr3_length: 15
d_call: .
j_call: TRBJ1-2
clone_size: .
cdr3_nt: TGTGCCAGCAGTGAATTCCAAACCCCTAACTATGGCTACACCTTC
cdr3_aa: CASSEFQTPNYGYTF

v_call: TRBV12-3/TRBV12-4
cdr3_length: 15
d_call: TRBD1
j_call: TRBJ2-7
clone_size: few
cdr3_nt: TGTGCCAGCAGTCCCCCCGGGGCAGGGGGTTACGAGCAGTACTTC
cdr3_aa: CASSPPGAGGYEQYF

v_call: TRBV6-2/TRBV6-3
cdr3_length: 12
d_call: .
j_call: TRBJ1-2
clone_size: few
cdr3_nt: TGTGCCAGCAGGATTAGCCTGGAAGGCTACACCTTC
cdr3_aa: CASRISLEGYTF

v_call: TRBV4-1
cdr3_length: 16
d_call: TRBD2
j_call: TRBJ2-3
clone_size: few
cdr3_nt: TGCGCCAGCAGCTTCAATCTAGCGGGGGGTTCCGATACGCAGTATTTT
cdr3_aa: CASSFNLAGGSDTQYF

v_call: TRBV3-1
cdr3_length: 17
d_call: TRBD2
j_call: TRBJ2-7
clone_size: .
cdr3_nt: TGTGCCAGCAGCCAAGGCCACACTAGCGGGAGAGTCTACGAGCAGTACTTC
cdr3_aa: CASSQGHTSGRVYEQYF

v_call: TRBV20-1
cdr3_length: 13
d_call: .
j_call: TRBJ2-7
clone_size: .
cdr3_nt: TGCAGTGCTAGGAGAGGACTATTGGACGAGCAGTACTTC
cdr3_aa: CSARRGLLDEQYF

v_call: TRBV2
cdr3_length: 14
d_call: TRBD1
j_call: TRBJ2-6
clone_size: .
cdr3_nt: TGTGCCAATCGACAGGGGTCTGGGGCCAACGTCCTGACTTTC
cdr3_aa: CANRQGSGANVLTF

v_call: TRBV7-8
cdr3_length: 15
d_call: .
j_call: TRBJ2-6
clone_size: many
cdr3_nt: TGTGCCAGCAGCTTAGTAAGGGGTGGGGCCAACGTCCTGACTTTC
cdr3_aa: CASSLVRGGANVLTF

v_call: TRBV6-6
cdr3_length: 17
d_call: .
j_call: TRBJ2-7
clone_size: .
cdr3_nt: TGTGCCAGCAGTTACTCTGGGGACCGCGGTACCGACTACGAGCAGTACTTC
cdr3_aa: CASSYSGDRGTDYEQYF

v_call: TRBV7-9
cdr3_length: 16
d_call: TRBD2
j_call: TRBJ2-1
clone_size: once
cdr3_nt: TGTGCCAGCGGCTTCGGCCTAGCGGGGGTACCCAATGAGCAGTTCTTC
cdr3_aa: CASGFGLAGVPNEQFF

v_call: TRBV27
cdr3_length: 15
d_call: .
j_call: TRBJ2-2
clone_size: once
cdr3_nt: TGTGCCAGCAGTCCAGCCGGGAGCTCGGTCGGGGAGCTGTTTTTT
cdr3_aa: CASSPAGSSVGELFF

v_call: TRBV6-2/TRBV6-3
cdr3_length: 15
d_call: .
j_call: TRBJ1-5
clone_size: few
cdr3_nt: TGTGCCAGCAGACCAGTGGACAAGGGCAATCAGCCCCAGCATTTT
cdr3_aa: CASRPVDKGNQPQHF

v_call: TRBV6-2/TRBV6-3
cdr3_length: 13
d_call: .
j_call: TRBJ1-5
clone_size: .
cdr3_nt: TGTGCCAGCAGACTAATCGCCAATCAGCCCCAGCATTTT
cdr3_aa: CASRLIANQPQHF

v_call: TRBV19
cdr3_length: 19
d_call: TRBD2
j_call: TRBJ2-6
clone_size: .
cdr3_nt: TGTGCCAGTAGTCGGAGGCTAGCGGGAGAAGATGCTGGGGCCAACGTCCTGACTTTC
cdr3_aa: CASSRRLAGEDAGANVLTF

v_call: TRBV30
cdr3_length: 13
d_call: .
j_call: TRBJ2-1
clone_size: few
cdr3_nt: TGTGCCTGGAGTGTACTCGGGGCCTATGAGCAGTTCTTC
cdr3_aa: CAWSVLGAYEQFF

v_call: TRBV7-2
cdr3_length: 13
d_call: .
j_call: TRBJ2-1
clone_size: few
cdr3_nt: TGTGCCAGCAGCCGGAAGACTGCAGGTGGGCAGTTCTTC
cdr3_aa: CASSRKTAGGQFF

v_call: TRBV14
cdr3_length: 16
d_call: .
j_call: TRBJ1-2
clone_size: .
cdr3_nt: TGTACCAGCAGCCGAACAGCGGGGAGTTATAACTATGGCTACACCTTC
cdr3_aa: CTSSRTAGSYNYGYTF

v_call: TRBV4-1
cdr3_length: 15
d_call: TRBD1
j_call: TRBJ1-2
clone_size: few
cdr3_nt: TGCGCCAGCAGCCGACCGGGACAGGGGATTAATGGCTACACCTTC
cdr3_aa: CASSRPGQGINGYTF

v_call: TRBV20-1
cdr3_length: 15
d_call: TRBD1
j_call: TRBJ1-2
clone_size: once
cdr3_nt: TGCAGTGCTTCGACAGGGTCCCTGGCTAGCTATGGCTACACCTTC
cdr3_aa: CSASTGSLASYGYTF

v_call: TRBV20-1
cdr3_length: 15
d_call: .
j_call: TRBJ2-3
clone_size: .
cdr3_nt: TGCAGTGCTTTAGCCCTTGAGACTCCGGCAGATACGCAGTATTTT
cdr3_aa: CSALALETPADTQYF

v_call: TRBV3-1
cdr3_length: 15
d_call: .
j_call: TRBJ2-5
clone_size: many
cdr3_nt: TGTGCCAGCAGCCAAGAGGGGCGCGGGCAAGAGACCCAGTACTTC
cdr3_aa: CASSQEGRGQETQYF

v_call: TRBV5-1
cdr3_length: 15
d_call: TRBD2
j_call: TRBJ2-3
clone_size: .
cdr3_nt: TGCGCCAGCAGCTTGGGCGGGAGCCACACAGATACGCAGTATTTT
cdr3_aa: CASSLGGSHTDTQYF

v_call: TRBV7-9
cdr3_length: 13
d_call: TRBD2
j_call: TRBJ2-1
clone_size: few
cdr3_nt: TGTGCTCAAACTAGCGGGGGAAACAATGAGCAGTTCTTC
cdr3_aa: CAQTSGGNNEQFF

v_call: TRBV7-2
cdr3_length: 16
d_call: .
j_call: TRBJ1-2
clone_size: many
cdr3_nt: TGTGCCAGCAGCCAAAGCAGAGCTACCGGTAACTATGGCTACACCTTC
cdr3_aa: CASSQSRATGNYGYTF